The 5 T cell receptor beta chains below were found in one sample sequenced in a study of blood T cell repertoires in COVID-19. Here immunoSEQ multiplex PCR was the method, and the copy in TCRdb shows in-frame clones only, minus some. The table includes roughly 200,000 clones, roughly 84% detected once. Material: peripheral blood. These TCRs come from a human donor in a cohort sampled during active COVID-19.

This clone has a count of ten or more. The chain links TRBV19 to TRBJ1-1; D might be TRBD1 (5 bases). Trimming stripped 7 bases from V and 4 bases from J, with 16 bases between. Per the germline V gene, CDR1 is LNHDA and CDR2 is SQIVND (reference sequence). This CDR3 contains 14 residues. For the CDR3, the DNA is TGTGCCAGTAACCCCCCAGGGTTAAGCACTGAAGCTTTCTTT. This encodes CASNPPGLSTEAFF.

The chain combines TRBV11-2 with TRBJ2-5; D gene unclear. Germline values: CDR1 SGHAT, CDR2 FQNNGV. The CDR3 has 12 residues. Trimming removed 2 bases at V and 4 bases at J, with 5 bases between. The CDR3 region has the DNA TGTGCCAGCAGCTTATTCAGAGAGACCCAGTACTTC. The encoded protein is CASSLFRETQYF.

The chain couples TRBV5-1 to TRBJ2-1; D is possibly TRBD2 (5 bases). The V gene lost 0 bases and the J gene lost 8 bases, with 12 bases spanning the gap. CDR1 is SGHRS, CDR2 YFSETQ, per germline. This CDR3 contains 14 residues. CDR3 DNA: TGCGCCAGCAGCTTGGATTTTAGCGTGGATGAGCAGTTCTTC. It yields the protein CASSLDFSVDEQFF.

Only one count was recorded for this clone. V is TRBV3-1 (or the pseudogene TRBV3-2) and J is TRBJ1-1; 8 bases map to TRBD1. V dropped 1 base and J dropped 3; count of bases not matched to a gene: 10. The CDR3 contains 17 residues. Germline V gene lookup returns CDR1 LGHDT and CDR2 YNNKEL (reference sequence). The CDR3 loop reads CASSQVLRDRRYTEAFF. For the CDR3, the DNA is TGTGCCAGCAGCCAAGTATTAAGGGACAGGCGATACACTGAAGCTTTCTTT.

The chain carries TRBV5-1 and TRBJ2-3; possible D gene TRBD2, 6 bases. CDR1 is SGHRS and CDR2 is YFSETQ in the germline V gene. V was trimmed by 5 bases and J by 4 bases, leaving 11 bases between them. The CDR3 extends over 13 amino acids. As DNA, the CDR3 is TGCGCCAGCAGTTCGACTAGTTCAGATACGCAGTATTTT. This translates into CASSSTSSDTQYF.